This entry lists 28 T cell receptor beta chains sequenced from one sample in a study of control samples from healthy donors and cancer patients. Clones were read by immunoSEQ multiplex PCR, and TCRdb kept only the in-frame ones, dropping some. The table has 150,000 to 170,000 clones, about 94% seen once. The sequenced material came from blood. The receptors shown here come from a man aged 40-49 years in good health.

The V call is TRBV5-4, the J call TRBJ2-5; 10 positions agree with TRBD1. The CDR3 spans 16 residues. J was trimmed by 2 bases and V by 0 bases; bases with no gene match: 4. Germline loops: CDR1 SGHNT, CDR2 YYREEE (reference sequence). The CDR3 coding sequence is TGTGCCAGCAGCTTGGGGGACAGGGGAAGGCAAGAGACCCAGTACTTC. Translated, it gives CASSLGDRGRQETQYF.

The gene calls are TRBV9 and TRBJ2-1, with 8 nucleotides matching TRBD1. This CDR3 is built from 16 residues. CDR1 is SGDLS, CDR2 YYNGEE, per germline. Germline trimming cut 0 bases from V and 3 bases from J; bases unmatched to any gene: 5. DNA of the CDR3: TGTGCCAGCAGCGTAGACGGACAGGGTATCTACAATGAGCAGTTCTTC. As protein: CASSVDGQGIYNEQFF.

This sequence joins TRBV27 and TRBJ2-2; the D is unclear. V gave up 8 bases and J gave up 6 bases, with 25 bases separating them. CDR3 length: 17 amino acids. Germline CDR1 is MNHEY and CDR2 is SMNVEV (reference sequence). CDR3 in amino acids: CASSAFGPTLSAGELFF. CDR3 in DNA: TGTGCCAGCTCGGCTTTTGGCCCTACCTTATCCGCCGGGGAGCTGTTTTTT.

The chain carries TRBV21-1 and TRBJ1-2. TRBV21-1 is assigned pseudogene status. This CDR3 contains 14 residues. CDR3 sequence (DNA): TGTGCCAGCAGCAAAGGTACCAGGGAGGGCGGCTACACCTTC. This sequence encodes CASSKGTREGGYTF.

DNA of the CDR3: TGTGCCAGCCTGTGGGAGGGCCACTATGGCTACACCTTC. Its protein is CASLWEGHYGYTF. The rearrangement links TRBV6-5 to TRBJ1-2; D gene ambiguous. The CDR3 runs to 13 residues. The germline V gene has CDR1 MNHEY and CDR2 SVGAGI. Trimming removed 8 bases at V and 3 bases at J, with 13 bases between.

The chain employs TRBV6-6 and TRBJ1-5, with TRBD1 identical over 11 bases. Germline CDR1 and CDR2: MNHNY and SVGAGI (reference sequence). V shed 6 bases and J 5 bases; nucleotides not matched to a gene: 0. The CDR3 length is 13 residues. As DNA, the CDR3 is TGTGCCAGCAGGGGACAGGGGGATCAGCCCCAGCATTTT. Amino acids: CASRGQGDQPQHF.

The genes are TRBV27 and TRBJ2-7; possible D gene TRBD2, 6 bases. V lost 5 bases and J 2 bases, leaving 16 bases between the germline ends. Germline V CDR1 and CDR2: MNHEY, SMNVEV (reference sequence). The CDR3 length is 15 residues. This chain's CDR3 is CASSPRADYPYEQYF. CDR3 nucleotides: TGTGCCAGCAGTCCTCGGGCGGACTATCCCTACGAGCAGTACTTC.

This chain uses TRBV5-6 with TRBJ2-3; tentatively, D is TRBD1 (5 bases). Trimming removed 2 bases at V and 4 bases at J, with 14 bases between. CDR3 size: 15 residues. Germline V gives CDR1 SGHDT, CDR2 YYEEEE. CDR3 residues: CASSLGAAPADTQYF. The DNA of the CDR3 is TGTGCCAGCAGCTTAGGGGCAGCCCCCGCAGATACGCAGTATTTT.

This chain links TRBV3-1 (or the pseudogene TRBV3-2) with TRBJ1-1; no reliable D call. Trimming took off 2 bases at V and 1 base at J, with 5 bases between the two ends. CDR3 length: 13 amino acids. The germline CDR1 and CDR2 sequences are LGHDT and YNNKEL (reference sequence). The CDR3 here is CASSQSANTEAFF. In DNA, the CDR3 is TGTGCCAGCAGCCAAAGCGCGAACACTGAAGCTTTCTTT.

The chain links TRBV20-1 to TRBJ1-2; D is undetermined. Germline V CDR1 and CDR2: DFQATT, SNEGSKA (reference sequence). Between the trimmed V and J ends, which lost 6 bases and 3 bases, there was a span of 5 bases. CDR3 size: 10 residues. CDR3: CSALYYGYTF. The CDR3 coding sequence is TGCAGTGCCCTGTACTATGGCTACACCTTC.

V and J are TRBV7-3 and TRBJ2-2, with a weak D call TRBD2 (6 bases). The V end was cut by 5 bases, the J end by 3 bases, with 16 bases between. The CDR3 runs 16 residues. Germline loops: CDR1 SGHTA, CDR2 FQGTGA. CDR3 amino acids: CASSRQGLKYTGELFF. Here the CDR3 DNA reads TGTGCCAGCAGCCGCCAGGGACTGAAGTACACCGGGGAGCTGTTTTTT.

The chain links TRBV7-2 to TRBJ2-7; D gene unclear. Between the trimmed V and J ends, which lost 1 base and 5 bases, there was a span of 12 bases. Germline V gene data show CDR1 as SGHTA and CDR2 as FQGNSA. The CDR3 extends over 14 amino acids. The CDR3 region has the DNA TGTGCCAGCAGCTTAGGGACGGCCTTTGACGAGCAGTACTTC. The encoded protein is CASSLGTAFDEQYF. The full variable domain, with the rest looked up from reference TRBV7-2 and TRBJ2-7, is GAGVSQSPSNKVTEKGKDVELRCDPISGHTALYWYRQSLGQGLEFLIYFQGNSAPDKSGLPSDRFSAERTGGSVSTLTIQRTQQEDSAVYLCASSLGTAFDEQYFGPGTRLTVT.

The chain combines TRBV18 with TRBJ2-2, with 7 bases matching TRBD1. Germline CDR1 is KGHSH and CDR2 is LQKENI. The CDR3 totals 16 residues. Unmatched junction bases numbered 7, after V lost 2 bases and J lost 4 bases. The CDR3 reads CASSPMQQGSTGELFF. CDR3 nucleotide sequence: TGTGCCAGCTCACCAATGCAACAGGGGAGCACCGGGGAGCTGTTTTTT. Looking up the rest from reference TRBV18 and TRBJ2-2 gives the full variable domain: NAGVMQNPRHLVRRRGQEARLRCSPMKGHSHVYWYRQLPEEGLKFMVYLQKENIIDESGMPKERFSAEFPKEGPSILRIQQVVRGDSAAYFCASSPMQQGSTGELFFGEGSRLTVL.

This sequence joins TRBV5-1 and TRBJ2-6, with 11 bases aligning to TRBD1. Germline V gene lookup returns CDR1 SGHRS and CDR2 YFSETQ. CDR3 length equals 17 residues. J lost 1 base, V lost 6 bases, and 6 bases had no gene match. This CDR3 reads CASTWDRGFSGANVLTF. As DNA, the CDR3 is TGCGCCAGCACTTGGGACAGGGGGTTTTCTGGGGCCAACGTCCTGACTTTC.

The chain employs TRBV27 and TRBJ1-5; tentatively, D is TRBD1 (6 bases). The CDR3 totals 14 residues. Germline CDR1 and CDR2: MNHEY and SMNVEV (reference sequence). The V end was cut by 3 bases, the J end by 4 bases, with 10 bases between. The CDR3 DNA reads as TGTGCCAGCAGTTTGTCAGGGGCGAATCAGCCCCAGCATTTT. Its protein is CASSLSGANQPQHF.

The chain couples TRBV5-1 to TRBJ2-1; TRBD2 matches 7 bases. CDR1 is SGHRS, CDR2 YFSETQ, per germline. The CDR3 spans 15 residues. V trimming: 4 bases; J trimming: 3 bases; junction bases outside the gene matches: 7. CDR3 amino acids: CASSPKAGSYNEQFF. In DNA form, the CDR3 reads TGCGCCAGCAGCCCTAAAGCGGGGAGCTACAATGAGCAGTTCTTC.

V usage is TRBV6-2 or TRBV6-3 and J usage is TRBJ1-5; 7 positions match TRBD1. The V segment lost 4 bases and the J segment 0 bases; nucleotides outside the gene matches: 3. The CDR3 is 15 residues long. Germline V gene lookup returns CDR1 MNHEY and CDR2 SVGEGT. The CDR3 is CASSLGQISNQPQHF. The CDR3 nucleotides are TGTGCCAGCAGTTTGGGACAGATTAGCAATCAGCCCCAGCATTTT.

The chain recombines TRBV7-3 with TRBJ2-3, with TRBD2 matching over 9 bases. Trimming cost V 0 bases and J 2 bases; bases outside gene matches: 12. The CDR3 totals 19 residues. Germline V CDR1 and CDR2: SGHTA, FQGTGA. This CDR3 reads CASSLTGGGATLPTDTQYF. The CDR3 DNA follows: TGTGCCAGCAGCTTAACAGGCGGGGGGGCAACCCTTCCCACAGATACGCAGTATTTT.

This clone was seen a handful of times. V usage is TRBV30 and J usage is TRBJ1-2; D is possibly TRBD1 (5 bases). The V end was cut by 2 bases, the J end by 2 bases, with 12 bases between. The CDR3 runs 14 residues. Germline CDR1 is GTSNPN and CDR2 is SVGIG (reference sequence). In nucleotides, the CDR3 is TGTGCCTGGAGTTTTGGGACGAAGAACTATGGCTACACCTTC. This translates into CAWSFGTKNYGYTF.

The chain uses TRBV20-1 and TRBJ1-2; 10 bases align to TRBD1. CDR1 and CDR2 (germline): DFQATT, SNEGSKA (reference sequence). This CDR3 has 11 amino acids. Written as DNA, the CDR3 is TGCAGCGGGACAGGGGACTATGGCTACACCTTC. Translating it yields CSGTGDYGYTF.

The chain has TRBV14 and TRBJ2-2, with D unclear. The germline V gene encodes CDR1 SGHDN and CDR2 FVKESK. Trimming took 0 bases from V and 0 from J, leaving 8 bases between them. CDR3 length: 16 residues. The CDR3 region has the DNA TGTGCCAGCAGCCAAGAGGGCAGAGCGAACACCGGGGAGCTGTTTTTT. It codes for CASSQEGRANTGELFF. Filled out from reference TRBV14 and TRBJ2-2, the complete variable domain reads EAGVTQFPSHSVIEKGQTVTLRCDPISGHDNLYWYRRVMGKEIKFLLHFVKESKQDESGMPNNRFLAERTGGTYSTLKVQPAELEDSGVYFCASSQEGRANTGELFFGEGSRLTVL.

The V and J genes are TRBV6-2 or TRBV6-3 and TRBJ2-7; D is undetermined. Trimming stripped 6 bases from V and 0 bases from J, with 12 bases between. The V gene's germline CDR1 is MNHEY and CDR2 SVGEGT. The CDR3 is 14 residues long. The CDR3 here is CASSDSWGSYEQYF. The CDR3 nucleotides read TGTGCCAGCAGCGACTCCTGGGGCTCCTACGAGCAGTACTTC.

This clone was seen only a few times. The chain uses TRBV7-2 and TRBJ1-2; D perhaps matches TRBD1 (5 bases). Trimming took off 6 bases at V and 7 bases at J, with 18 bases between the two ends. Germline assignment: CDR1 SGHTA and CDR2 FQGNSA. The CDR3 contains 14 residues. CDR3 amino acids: CASRSREGKAGYTF. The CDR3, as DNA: TGTGCCAGCAGGTCAAGGGAGGGGAAGGCTGGCTACACCTTC.

The CDR3 loop reads CASSRTGNEKLFF. CDR3 bases: TGCGCCAGCAGCCGGACGGGTAATGAAAAACTGTTTTTT. The chain is built from TRBV4-1 and TRBJ1-4; D ambiguous. CDR1 is MGHRA and CDR2 is YSYEKL in the germline V gene. The CDR3 has 13 amino acids. V was cut by 4 bases and J by 4 bases, with 7 bases left in between.

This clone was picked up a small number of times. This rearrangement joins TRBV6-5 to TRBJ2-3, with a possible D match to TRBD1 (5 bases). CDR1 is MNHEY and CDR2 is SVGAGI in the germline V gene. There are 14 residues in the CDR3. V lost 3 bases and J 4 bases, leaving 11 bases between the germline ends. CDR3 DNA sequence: TGTGCCAGCAGTTATAGGGGTGAGGCAGATACGCAGTATTTT. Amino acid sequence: CASSYRGEADTQYF.

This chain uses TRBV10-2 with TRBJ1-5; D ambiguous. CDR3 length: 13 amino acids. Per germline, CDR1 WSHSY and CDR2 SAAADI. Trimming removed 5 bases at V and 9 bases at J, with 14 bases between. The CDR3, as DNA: TGCGCCAGCAGTCAGGACTGGCCGCGGCCCCAGCATTTT. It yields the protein CASSQDWPRPQHF.

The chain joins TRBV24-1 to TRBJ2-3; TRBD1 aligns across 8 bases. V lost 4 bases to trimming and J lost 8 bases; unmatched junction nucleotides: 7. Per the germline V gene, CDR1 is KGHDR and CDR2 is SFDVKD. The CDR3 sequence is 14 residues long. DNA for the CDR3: TGTGCCACCAGTGACCCAGGGACAGGTCTTACGCAGTATTTT. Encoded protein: CATSDPGTGLTQYF.

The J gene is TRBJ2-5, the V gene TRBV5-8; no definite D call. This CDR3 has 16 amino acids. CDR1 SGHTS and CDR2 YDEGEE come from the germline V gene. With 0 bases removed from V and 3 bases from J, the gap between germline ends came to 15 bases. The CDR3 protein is CASSLGFRVGEETQYF. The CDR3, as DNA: TGTGCCAGCAGCTTGGGGTTCCGGGTCGGAGAAGAGACCCAGTACTTC.